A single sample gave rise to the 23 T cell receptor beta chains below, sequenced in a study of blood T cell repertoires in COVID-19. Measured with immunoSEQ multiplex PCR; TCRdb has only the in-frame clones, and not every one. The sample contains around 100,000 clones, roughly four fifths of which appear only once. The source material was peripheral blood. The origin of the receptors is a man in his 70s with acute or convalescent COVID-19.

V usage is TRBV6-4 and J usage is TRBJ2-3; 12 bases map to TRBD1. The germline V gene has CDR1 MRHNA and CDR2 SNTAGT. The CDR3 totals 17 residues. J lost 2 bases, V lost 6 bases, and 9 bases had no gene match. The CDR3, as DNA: TGTGCCAGCAGACCGCGGGGACAGGGGGCGGTCACAGATACGCAGTATTTT. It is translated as CASRPRGQGAVTDTQYF.

CDR3 sequence: CATSRDPRGYLGNQPQHF. Written as DNA, the CDR3 is TGTGCCACCAGCAGAGATCCGAGAGGCTACCTGGGCAATCAGCCCCAGCATTTT. The chain uses TRBV15 and TRBJ1-5; no definite D call. This CDR3 is 18 amino acids long. CDR1 and CDR2 from the germline V gene are LNHNV and YYDKDF (reference sequence). Trimming took 0 bases from V and 2 from J, leaving 17 bases between them.

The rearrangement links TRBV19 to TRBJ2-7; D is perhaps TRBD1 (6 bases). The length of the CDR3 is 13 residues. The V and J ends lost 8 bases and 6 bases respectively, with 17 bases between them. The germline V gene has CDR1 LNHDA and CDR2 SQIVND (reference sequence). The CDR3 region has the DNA TGTGCCAGTTGCCCAGGGGATCCCTGCGAGCAGTACTTC. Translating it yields CASCPGDPCEQYF.

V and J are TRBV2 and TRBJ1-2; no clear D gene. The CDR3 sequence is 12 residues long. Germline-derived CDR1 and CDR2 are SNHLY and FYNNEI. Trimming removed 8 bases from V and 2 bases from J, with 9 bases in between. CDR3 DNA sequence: TGTGCCAGCCCGCCGGAGAACTATGGCTACACCTTC. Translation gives CASPPENYGYTF.

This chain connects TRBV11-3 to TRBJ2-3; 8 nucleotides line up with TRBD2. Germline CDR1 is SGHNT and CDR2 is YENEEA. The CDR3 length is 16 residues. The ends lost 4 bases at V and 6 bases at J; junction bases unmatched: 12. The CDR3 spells CASSSPSREVPDTQYF. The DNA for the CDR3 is TGTGCCAGCAGCTCACCCTCGCGGGAGGTACCGGATACGCAGTATTTT.

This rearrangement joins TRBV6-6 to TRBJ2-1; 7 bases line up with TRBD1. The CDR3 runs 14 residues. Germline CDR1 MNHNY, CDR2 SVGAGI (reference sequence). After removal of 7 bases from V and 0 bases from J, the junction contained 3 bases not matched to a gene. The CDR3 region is CASTWDSSYNEQFF. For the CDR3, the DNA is TGTGCCAGCACCTGGGACAGCTCCTACAATGAGCAGTTCTTC.

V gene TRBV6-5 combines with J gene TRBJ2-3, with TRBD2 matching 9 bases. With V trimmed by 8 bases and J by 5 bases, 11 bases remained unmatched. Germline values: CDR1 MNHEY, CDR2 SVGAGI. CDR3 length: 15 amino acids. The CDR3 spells CASESGGLGGDTQYF. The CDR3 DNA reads TGTGCCAGCGAGAGCGGGGGGCTGGGTGGAGATACGCAGTATTTT.

CDR3 coding DNA: TGTGCCAGCAGCCCCTTTAAGAACACTGAAGCTTTCTTT. Encoded protein: CASSPFKNTEAFF. The V call is TRBV7-9, the J call TRBJ1-1; D is undetermined. The CDR3 contains 13 residues. V was cut by 5 bases and J by 1 base, with 8 bases left in between. Germline V gene sequence: CDR1 SEHNR, CDR2 FQNEAQ (reference sequence).

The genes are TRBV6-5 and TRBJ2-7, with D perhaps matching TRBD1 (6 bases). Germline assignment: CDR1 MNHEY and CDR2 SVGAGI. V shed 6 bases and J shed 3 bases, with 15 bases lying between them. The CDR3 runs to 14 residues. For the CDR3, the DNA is TGTGCCAGCAGGACCGCCTCAGGGGTCTACGAGCAGTACTTC. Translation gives CASRTASGVYEQYF.

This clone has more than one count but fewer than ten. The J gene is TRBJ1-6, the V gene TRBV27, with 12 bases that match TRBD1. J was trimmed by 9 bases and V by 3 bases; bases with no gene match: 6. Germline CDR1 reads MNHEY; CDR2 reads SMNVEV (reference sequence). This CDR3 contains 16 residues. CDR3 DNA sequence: TGTGCCAGCAGTTTCGCCGGGACAGGGGGCTCTTCACCCCTCCACTTT. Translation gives CASSFAGTGGSSPLHF.

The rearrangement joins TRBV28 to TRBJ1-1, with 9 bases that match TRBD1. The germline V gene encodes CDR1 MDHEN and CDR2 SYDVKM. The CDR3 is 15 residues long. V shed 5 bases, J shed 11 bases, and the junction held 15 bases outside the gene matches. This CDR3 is CASSPTGGGLMKAFF. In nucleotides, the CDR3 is TGTGCCAGCAGTCCGACAGGGGGGGGATTGATGAAGGCTTTCTTT.

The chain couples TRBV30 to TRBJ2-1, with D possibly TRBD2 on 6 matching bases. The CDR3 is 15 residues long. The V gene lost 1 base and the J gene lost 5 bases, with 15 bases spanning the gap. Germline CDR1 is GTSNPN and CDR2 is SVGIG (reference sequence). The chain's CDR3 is CAWSALGTGNNEQFF. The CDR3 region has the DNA TGTGCCTGGAGTGCCCTCGGGACTGGGAACAATGAGCAGTTCTTC.

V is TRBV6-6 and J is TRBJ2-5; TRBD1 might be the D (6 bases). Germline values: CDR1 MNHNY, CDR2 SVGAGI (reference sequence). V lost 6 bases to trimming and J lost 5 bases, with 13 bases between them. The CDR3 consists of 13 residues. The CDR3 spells CASRITGTETQYF. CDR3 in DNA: TGTGCCAGCAGGATAACAGGGACGGAGACCCAGTACTTC.

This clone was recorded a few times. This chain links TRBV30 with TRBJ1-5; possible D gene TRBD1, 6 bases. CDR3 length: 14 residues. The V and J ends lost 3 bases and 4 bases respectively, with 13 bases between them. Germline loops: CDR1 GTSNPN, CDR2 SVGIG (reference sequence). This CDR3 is CAWRNGQLNQPQHF. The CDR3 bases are TGTGCCTGGAGAAACGGACAGCTGAATCAGCCCCAGCATTTT.

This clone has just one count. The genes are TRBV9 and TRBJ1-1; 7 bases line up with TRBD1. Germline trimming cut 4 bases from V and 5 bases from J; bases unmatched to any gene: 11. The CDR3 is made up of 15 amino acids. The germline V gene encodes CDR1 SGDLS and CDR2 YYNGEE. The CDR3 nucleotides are TGTGCCAGCAGCATCTCACAGGGGCGGAGGACTGAAGCTTTCTTT. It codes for CASSISQGRRTEAFF.

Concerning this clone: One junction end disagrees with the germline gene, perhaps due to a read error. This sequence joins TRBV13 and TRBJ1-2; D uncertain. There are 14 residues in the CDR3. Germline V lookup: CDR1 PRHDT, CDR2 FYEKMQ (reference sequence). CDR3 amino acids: CASSLVTTFHGYTF. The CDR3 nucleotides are TGTGCCAGCAGTTTAGTAACGACTTTCCATGGCTACACCTTC.

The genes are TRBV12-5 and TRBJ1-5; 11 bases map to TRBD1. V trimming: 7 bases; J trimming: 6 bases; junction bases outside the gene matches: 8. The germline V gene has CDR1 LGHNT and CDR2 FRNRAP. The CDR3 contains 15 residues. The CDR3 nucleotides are TGTGCTAGTGCCCCCGGGACAGGGGGAGGTCAGCCCCAGCATTTT. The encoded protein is CASAPGTGGGQPQHF.

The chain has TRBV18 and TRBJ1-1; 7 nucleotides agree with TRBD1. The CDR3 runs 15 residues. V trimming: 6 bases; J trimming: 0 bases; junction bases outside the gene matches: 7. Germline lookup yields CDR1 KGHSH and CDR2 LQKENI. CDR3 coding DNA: TGTGCCAGCTCGAAGGACAGGTCCCTGAACACTGAAGCTTTCTTT. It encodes CASSKDRSLNTEAFF.

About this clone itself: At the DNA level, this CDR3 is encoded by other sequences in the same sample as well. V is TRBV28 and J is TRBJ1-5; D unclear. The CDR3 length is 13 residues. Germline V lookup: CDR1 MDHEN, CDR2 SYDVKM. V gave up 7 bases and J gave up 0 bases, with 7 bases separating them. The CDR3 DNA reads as TGTGCCAGCAACACCGATAGCAATCAGCCCCAGCATTTT. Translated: CASNTDSNQPQHF.

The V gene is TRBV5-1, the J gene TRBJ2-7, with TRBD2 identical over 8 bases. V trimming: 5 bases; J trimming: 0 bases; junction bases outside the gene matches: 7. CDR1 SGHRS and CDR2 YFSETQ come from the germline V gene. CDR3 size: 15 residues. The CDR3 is CASRKTGTSSYEQYF. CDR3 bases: TGCGCCAGCAGGAAGACCGGGACTAGCTCCTACGAGCAGTACTTC.

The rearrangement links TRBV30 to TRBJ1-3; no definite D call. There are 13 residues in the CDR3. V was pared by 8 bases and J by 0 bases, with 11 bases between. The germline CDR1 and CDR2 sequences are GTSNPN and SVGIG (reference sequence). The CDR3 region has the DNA TGTGCCGGCCGGGAGAGCTCTGGAAACACCATATATTTT. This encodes CAGRESSGNTIYF.

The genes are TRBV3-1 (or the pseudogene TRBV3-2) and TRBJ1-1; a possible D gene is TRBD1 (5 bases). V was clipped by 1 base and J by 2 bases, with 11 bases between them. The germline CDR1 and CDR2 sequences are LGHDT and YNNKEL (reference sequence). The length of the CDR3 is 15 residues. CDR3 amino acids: CASSQAGSGNTEAFF. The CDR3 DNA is TGTGCCAGCAGCCAAGCAGGGTCCGGAAACACTGAAGCTTTCTTT.

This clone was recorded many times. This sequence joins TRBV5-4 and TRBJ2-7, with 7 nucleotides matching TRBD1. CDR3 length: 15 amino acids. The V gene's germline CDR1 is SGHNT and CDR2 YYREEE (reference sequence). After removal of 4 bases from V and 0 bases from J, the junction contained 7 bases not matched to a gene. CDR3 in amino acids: CASSAPGQSSYEQYF. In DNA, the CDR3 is TGTGCCAGCAGCGCACCGGGACAGAGCTCCTACGAGCAGTACTTC. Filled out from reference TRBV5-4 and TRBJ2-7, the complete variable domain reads ETGVTQSPTHLIKTRGQQVTLRCSSQSGHNTVSWYQQALGQGPQFIFQYYREEENGRGNFPPRFSGLQFPNYSSELNVNALELDDSALYLCASSAPGQSSYEQYFGPGTRLTVT.